The rows below give T cell receptor beta chains drawn from one sample of a study of beta chain features in type 1 diabetes. The method was immunoSEQ multiplex PCR; TCRdb's version includes in-frame clones alone and lacks a portion of them. Of hundreds of thousands of clones in the sample, 10% to 15% are singletons; the top ten hold roughly 0.022%. Input material: naive CD4+ T cells from blood. All receptors derive from a man younger than 35 with type 1 diabetes. Both conserved end residues are part of each CDR3. A D gene is named only where the DNA matches it firmly. Not every row has a clone size; where given, it reads once, few, many or a size class.

len: 13
abundance: few
j_gene: TRBJ1-2
v_gene: TRBV9
d_gene: -
CDR3nt: TGTGCCAGCAGCGTAGTGCGGGGAGGCGGCTACACCTTC
CDR3aa: CASSVVRGGGYTF

len: 15
abundance: -
j_gene: TRBJ2-7
v_gene: TRBV7-9
d_gene: -
CDR3nt: TGTGCCAGCAGCCCCCCGGGCCTCGACACCTACGAGCAGTACTTC
CDR3aa: CASSPPGLDTYEQYF

len: 16
abundance: -
j_gene: TRBJ2-3
v_gene: TRBV30
d_gene: -
CDR3nt: TGTGCCTGGAGTGTGGCGGGCGGCAAAGGCACAGATACGCAGTATTTT
CDR3aa: CAWSVAGGKGTDTQYF

len: 14
abundance: -
j_gene: TRBJ1-6
v_gene: TRBV5-6
d_gene: -
CDR3nt: TGTGCCAGCAGGGCTAGACCAGACAATTCACCCCTCCACTTT
CDR3aa: CASRARPDNSPLHF

len: 16
abundance: -
j_gene: TRBJ2-1
v_gene: TRBV6-5
d_gene: TRBD2
CDR3nt: TGTGCCAGCAGTTACTCGAGGACTAGCCTCCGCAATGAGCAGTTCTTC
CDR3aa: CASSYSRTSLRNEQFF

len: 14
abundance: few
j_gene: TRBJ2-5
v_gene: TRBV30
d_gene: TRBD2
CDR3nt: TGTGCCTGGCAATCGGGGGGGCATAGGGAGACCCAGTACTTC
CDR3aa: CAWQSGGHRETQYF

len: 12
abundance: -
j_gene: TRBJ2-1
v_gene: TRBV6-5
d_gene: -
CDR3nt: TGTGCCAGCGCGGCGACCCGCAATGAGCAGTTCTTC
CDR3aa: CASAATRNEQFF

len: 13
abundance: few
j_gene: TRBJ1-2
v_gene: TRBV13
d_gene: -
CDR3nt: TGTGCCAGCAGCTTAGGTAGGGGATCCGGCTACACCTTC
CDR3aa: CASSLGRGSGYTF

len: 16
abundance: few
j_gene: TRBJ2-3
v_gene: TRBV19
d_gene: TRBD1
CDR3nt: TGTGCCAGTAGTGCAAACAGGGGGCTTGGCACAGATACGCAGTATTTT
CDR3aa: CASSANRGLGTDTQYF

len: 15
abundance: -
j_gene: TRBJ2-5
v_gene: TRBV5-1
d_gene: -
CDR3nt: TGCGCCAGCGCCGAACCCTCAGAAGGACGCGAGACCCAGTACTTC
CDR3aa: CASAEPSEGRETQYF

len: 17
abundance: few
j_gene: TRBJ2-4
v_gene: TRBV7-2
d_gene: TRBD2
CDR3nt: TGTGCCAGCAGCTCCTCCCTAGGGACTAGCGGGTTGAACATTCAGTACTTC
CDR3aa: CASSSSLGTSGLNIQYF

len: 15
abundance: few
j_gene: TRBJ2-7
v_gene: TRBV4-1
d_gene: -
CDR3nt: TGCGCCAGCAGCCACCCCGTGGCCGGATCCTACGAGCAGTACTTC
CDR3aa: CASSHPVAGSYEQYF

len: 16
abundance: -
j_gene: TRBJ2-7
v_gene: TRBV5-1
d_gene: TRBD2
CDR3nt: TGCGCCAGCAGCCCTCTCGGGACTAGCGGTACCTACGAGCAGTACTTC
CDR3aa: CASSPLGTSGTYEQYF

len: 15
abundance: -
j_gene: TRBJ1-5
v_gene: TRBV7-2
d_gene: TRBD1
CDR3nt: TGTGCCAGCAGAGGACAGGGCCTAGAGAGTCAGCCCCAGCATTTT
CDR3aa: CASRGQGLESQPQHF

len: 14
abundance: few
j_gene: TRBJ2-7
v_gene: TRBV5-4
d_gene: -
CDR3nt: TGTGCCAGCAGCTTGGCAGGGTTCTCCTACGAGCAGTACTTC
CDR3aa: CASSLAGFSYEQYF

len: 14
abundance: -
j_gene: TRBJ1-2
v_gene: TRBV5-6
d_gene: -
CDR3nt: TGTGCCAGCAGCCAAGTGCAGGAGATATATGGCTACACCTTC
CDR3aa: CASSQVQEIYGYTF

len: 17
abundance: -
j_gene: TRBJ1-5
v_gene: TRBV27
d_gene: TRBD1
CDR3nt: TGTGCCAGCAGCAGATACGGGACAGGGGAGGGTAATCAGCCCCAGCATTTT
CDR3aa: CASSRYGTGEGNQPQHF

len: 14
abundance: -
j_gene: TRBJ2-5
v_gene: TRBV5-6
d_gene: TRBD1
CDR3nt: TGTGCCAGCAGCTCAGTGGACAGGGGGGAGACCCAGTACTTC
CDR3aa: CASSSVDRGETQYF

len: 16
abundance: -
j_gene: TRBJ1-5
v_gene: TRBV4-2
d_gene: -
CDR3nt: TGTGCCAGCAGCCCTCAGTGGACTAATAGCAATCAGCCCCAGCATTTT
CDR3aa: CASSPQWTNSNQPQHF

len: 15
abundance: -
j_gene: TRBJ1-5
v_gene: TRBV2
d_gene: TRBD1
CDR3nt: TGTGCCAGCAGTCGGGACAGGGGCTACAATCAGCCCCAGCATTTT
CDR3aa: CASSRDRGYNQPQHF

len: 15
abundance: -
j_gene: TRBJ2-7
v_gene: TRBV30
d_gene: TRBD2
CDR3nt: TGTGCCTGGAGAACCGGGACTAGCGCTTTCTACGAGCAGTACTTC
CDR3aa: CAWRTGTSAFYEQYF

len: 16
abundance: few
j_gene: TRBJ2-1
v_gene: TRBV5-1
d_gene: -
CDR3nt: TGCGCCAGCAGCTTCACTCCGGGAAGGGGCGACAATGAGCAGTTCTTC
CDR3aa: CASSFTPGRGDNEQFF

len: 15
abundance: -
j_gene: TRBJ2-7
v_gene: TRBV6-5
d_gene: TRBD1
CDR3nt: TGTGCCAGCAGTTATCGGACAGGGGGATCTCGCGAGCAGTACTTC
CDR3aa: CASSYRTGGSREQYF

len: 16
abundance: few
j_gene: TRBJ2-2
v_gene: TRBV9
d_gene: -
CDR3nt: TGTGCCAGCAGCGTATCGTGGAGGGGGATCACCGGGGAGCTGTTTTTT
CDR3aa: CASSVSWRGITGELFF

len: 18
abundance: -
j_gene: TRBJ1-5
v_gene: TRBV19
d_gene: -
CDR3nt: TGTGCCAGTAGTCGAGGATCGGTGGCACCTGGGAGCAATCAGCCCCAGCATTTT
CDR3aa: CASSRGSVAPGSNQPQHF

len: 17
abundance: few
j_gene: TRBJ2-2
v_gene: TRBV7-7
d_gene: TRBD2
CDR3nt: TGTGCTAGCAGCTTGACTAGCGGGGGGCCCGGGACCGGGGAGCTGTTTTTT
CDR3aa: CASSLTSGGPGTGELFF

len: 15
abundance: -
j_gene: TRBJ1-1
v_gene: TRBV25-1
d_gene: -
CDR3nt: TGTGCCAGCAGTGAAGCGGGGTCCCTGAACACTGAAGCTTTCTTT
CDR3aa: CASSEAGSLNTEAFF

len: 14
abundance: -
j_gene: TRBJ2-3
v_gene: TRBV6-1
d_gene: -
CDR3nt: TGTGCCAGCAGGACCATGGCTAGCACAGATACGCAGTATTTT
CDR3aa: CASRTMASTDTQYF

len: 13
abundance: few
j_gene: TRBJ2-7
v_gene: TRBV2
d_gene: TRBD2
CDR3nt: TGTGCCATTCGACCGGGACTAGCGAGTGAGCAGTACTTC
CDR3aa: CAIRPGLASEQYF

len: 15
abundance: few
j_gene: TRBJ2-1
v_gene: TRBV7-9
d_gene: TRBD1
CDR3nt: TGTGCCAGCAGCTTAGCACAGGGGGCTCGGAATGAGCAGTTCTTC
CDR3aa: CASSLAQGARNEQFF

len: 13
abundance: few
j_gene: TRBJ1-2
v_gene: TRBV30
d_gene: TRBD1
CDR3nt: TGTGCCTGGAGTGTTGAGGGGGCGTCTGGCTACACCTTC
CDR3aa: CAWSVEGASGYTF

len: 13
abundance: -
j_gene: TRBJ2-3
v_gene: TRBV25-1
d_gene: -
CDR3nt: TGTGCCAGCAGTGAAATGGGTCCAGATACGCAGTATTTT
CDR3aa: CASSEMGPDTQYF

len: 15
abundance: -
j_gene: TRBJ2-5
v_gene: TRBV19
d_gene: -
CDR3nt: TGTGCCAGTAGTACCGGGTGGGGGGTCCAAGAGACCCAGTACTTC
CDR3aa: CASSTGWGVQETQYF

len: 11
abundance: few
j_gene: TRBJ1-1
v_gene: TRBV10-3
d_gene: -
CDR3nt: TGTGCCATCTCCGGAAGGGATGAAGCTTTCTTT
CDR3aa: CAISGRDEAFF

len: 14
abundance: few
j_gene: TRBJ2-5
v_gene: TRBV7-3
d_gene: -
CDR3nt: TGTGCCAGCAGCTTCTCCTCGGGCCGGGAGACCCAGTACTTC
CDR3aa: CASSFSSGRETQYF

len: 17
abundance: -
j_gene: TRBJ2-5
v_gene: TRBV6-1
d_gene: -
CDR3nt: TGTGCCAGCAGTGAAATTGGAGGCAACCCCTCGGGAGAGACCCAGTACTTC
CDR3aa: CASSEIGGNPSGETQYF

len: 15
abundance: few
j_gene: TRBJ1-5
v_gene: TRBV7-6
d_gene: TRBD1
CDR3nt: TGTGCCAGCAGCCGTGAACAGGGGGCGAATCAGCCCCAGCATTTT
CDR3aa: CASSREQGANQPQHF

len: 12
abundance: -
j_gene: TRBJ2-5
v_gene: TRBV30
d_gene: -
CDR3nt: TGTGCCTGGTCGACAGGCGAAGAGACCCAGTACTTC
CDR3aa: CAWSTGEETQYF

len: 15
abundance: -
j_gene: TRBJ1-2
v_gene: TRBV25-1
d_gene: -
CDR3nt: TGTGCCAGCAGTGAATTGGTCACGGAAGGGTATGGCTACACCTTC
CDR3aa: CASSELVTEGYGYTF

len: 14
abundance: few
j_gene: TRBJ1-1
v_gene: TRBV29-1
d_gene: -
CDR3nt: TGCAGCCATTCCGGGCAGGGAATGAACACTGAAGCTTTCTTT
CDR3aa: CSHSGQGMNTEAFF

len: 14
abundance: -
j_gene: TRBJ2-3
v_gene: TRBV30
d_gene: -
CDR3nt: TGTGCCTGGAGTGTTGGGGGTCTCACAGATACGCAGTATTTT
CDR3aa: CAWSVGGLTDTQYF